This T cell receptor (beta chain) emerged from a study of shared clonotypes between healthy human individuals. Study results and caveats: Several donors held approximately 4.6% of naive CD4 clonotypes in common.

CD4+ cells were split into CD45RA+ naive and CD45RA-negative memory subsets. The table came from immunoSEQ multiplex PCR; TCRdb's copy has only in-frame clones and leaves some out. The sample holds over a million clones, 95% to 99% seen once. Details on this clone: Its antigen is unknown.

The sample was naive CD4+ T cells sorted from blood. Documented subset: CD45RA+ positively selected. This clonotype originated in a man aged 30-40 years in good health.

CDR3 region: CAISLAGYYEQYF. The CDR3 coding sequence is TGTGCCATCAGCCTAGCGGGATACTACGAGCAGTACTTC. V is TRBV10-3 and J is TRBJ2-7; the match to TRBD2 covers 9 bases. V gave up 6 bases and J gave up 3 bases; unmatched junction bases: 3. Germline V gives CDR1 ENHRY, CDR2 SYGVKD. The CDR3 extends over 13 amino acids.